What follows describes a single T cell receptor (beta chain). The data belong to a study of blood T cell repertoires in COVID-19. The method was immunoSEQ multiplex PCR; TCRdb's version includes in-frame clones alone and lacks a portion of them. Among hundreds of thousands of clones listed, 70% to 90% were seen once. The V gene's germline CDR1 is SGHAT and CDR2 FQNNGV. The germline V and J ends were trimmed by 6 bases and 4 bases, with 8 bases remaining between them. The CDR3 is 12 amino acids. Sequencing was done on a sample of PBMCs or T cells enriched from blood (not recorded which). The V and J genes are TRBV11-2 and TRBJ2-3, with D tentatively TRBD2 (6 bases). The sequence was collected from a woman in her 30s who had been exposed to COVID-19. The CDR3 reads CASRLAADTQYF. DNA of the CDR3: TGTGCCAGCAGACTAGCAGCAGATACGCAGTATTTT.